This passage covers 30 T cell receptor beta chains from one sample sequenced in a study of Graves' ophthalmopathy and Graves' hyperthyroidism. RNA transcripts provided the template for amplifying TCR beta CDR3 regions. The authors performed first-round RT-PCR with HTBI primers and then a second-round multiplex PCR. TCRdb processed the multiplex PCR reads anew with MiXCR; each CDR3 protein has one entry. This table has about 16,000 distinct CDR3 sequences, 46% appearing once. The sequencing sample was made of peripheral blood. These receptors all stem from a woman in her forties with stable Graves' hyperthyroidism.

This clonotype was counted once. No conserved phenylalanine or tryptophan ends this CDR3, so it is likely a read error. The CDR3 DNA sequence: TGTGCCAGTAGTATAGGACTGATTGCAGAGACCCAGTACCTC. The encoded protein is CASSIGLIAETQYL. The V call is TRBV19, the J call TRBJ2-5; no clear D gene. CDR3 size: 14 residues. Trimming removed 1 base at V and 4 bases at J, with 10 bases between. CDR1 LNHDA and CDR2 SQIVND come from the germline V gene (reference sequence).

There are many counts of this clonotype. This chain links TRBV19 with TRBJ2-3, with 10 bases identical to TRBD1. This CDR3 has 14 residues. Germline CDR1 LNHDA, CDR2 SQIVND (reference sequence). The trim removed 5 bases at V and 3 bases at J, leaving 2 bases unmatched. DNA for the CDR3: TGTGCCAGTAGTCGGGGACAGGGGACAGATACGCAGTATTTT. Translating gives CASSRGQGTDTQYF.

V gene TRBV5-4 combines with J gene TRBJ2-5; TRBD2 is a possible D gene (5 bases). V lost 2 bases, J lost 1 base, and 12 bases lay in between. Germline CDR1 is SGHNT and CDR2 is YYREEE (reference sequence). The CDR3 runs 15 residues. CDR3 sequence (DNA): TGTGCCAGCAGCTTTAACCCGGGAATCCAAGAGACCCAGTACTTC. It codes for CASSFNPGIQETQYF. The entire variable domain, with the rest obtained from reference TRBV5-4 and TRBJ2-5, is as follows: ETGVTQSPTHLIKTRGQQVTLRCSSQSGHNTVSWYQQALGQGPQFIFQYYREEENGRGNFPPRFSGLQFPNYSSELNVNALELDDSALYLCASSFNPGIQETQYFGPGTRLLVL.

This sequence joins TRBV25-1 and TRBJ1-3; D not resolved. V was clipped by 6 bases and J by 1 base, with 16 bases between them. This CDR3 region has 16 residues. Per the germline V gene, CDR1 is MGHDK and CDR2 is SYGVNS. CDR3 protein: CASSFRTRRSGNTIYF. As DNA, the CDR3 is TGTGCCAGCAGCTTCCGGACGCGGAGATCTGGAAACACCATATATTTT.

This clonotype was found many times. V is TRBV7-9 and J is TRBJ2-3; maybe TRBD2 (6 bases). The germline V gene encodes CDR1 SEHNR and CDR2 FQNEAQ (reference sequence). This CDR3 spans 15 amino acids. Trimming took 5 bases from V and 0 from J, leaving 12 bases between them. CDR3 DNA sequence: TGTGCCAGCAGCCAGATGGGGACTAGCACAGATACGCAGTATTTT. It translates to CASSQMGTSTDTQYF. Looking up the rest from reference TRBV7-9 and TRBJ2-3 gives the full variable domain: DTGVSQNPRHKITKRGQNVTFRCDPISEHNRLYWYRQTLGQGPEFLTYFQNEAQLEKSRLLSDRFSAERPKGSFSTLEIQRTEQGDSAMYLCASSQMGTSTDTQYFGPGTRLTVL.

This clonotype was observed a few times. J is TRBJ1-3 and V is TRBV9; D gene ambiguous. Germline CDR1 and CDR2: SGDLS and YYNGEE. This CDR3 spans 17 amino acids. Trimming cost V 0 bases and J 4 bases, with 17 bases left between them. CDR3 sequence: CASSVDPRRVSGNTIYF. CDR3 sequence (DNA): TGTGCCAGCAGCGTAGACCCCCGACGGGTCTCCGGAAACACCATATATTTT.

This clonotype qualifies as medium-sized. The V and J genes are TRBV10-3 and TRBJ1-3, with TRBD1 matching over 10 bases. CDR1 is ENHRY and CDR2 is SYGVKD in the germline V gene. J gave up 6 bases and V 5 bases, and 7 bases lay outside the gene matches. This CDR3 contains 15 residues. The CDR3 DNA reads TGTGCCATCAGTCAAAGGACAGGGGGTGAAAACACCATATATTTT. Protein sequence: CAISQRTGGENTIYF.

Many counts were recorded for this clonotype. The DNA of the CDR3 is TGCAGTGCTAGAGCGGGGGGCACACTGACTAACTATGGCTACACCTTC. Translation gives CSARAGGTLTNYGYTF. The chain links TRBV20-1 to TRBJ1-2, with D maybe TRBD1 (6 bases). Deletions cut 1 base from V and 0 bases from J, with 15 bases between. CDR3 length equals 16 residues. Looked up from germline, CDR1 is DFQATT and CDR2 is SNEGSKA (reference sequence).

This clonotype was detected many times. This chain connects TRBV7-8 to TRBJ2-5; D not certain. The CDR3 is made up of 13 amino acids. Germline CDR1 reads SGHVS; CDR2 reads FQNEAQ. Trimming cost V 7 bases and J 7 bases, with 16 bases left between them. The CDR3 here is CASIDGISVTQYF. For the CDR3, the DNA is TGTGCCAGCATTGATGGCATTTCCGTGACCCAGTACTTC.

This clonotype was counted many times. The J gene is TRBJ2-1, the V gene TRBV20-1; D might be TRBD2 (5 bases). The CDR3 loop spans 15 amino acids. The V gene's germline CDR1 is DFQATT and CDR2 SNEGSKA (reference sequence). Between the trimmed V and J ends, which lost 6 bases and 0 bases, there was a span of 15 bases. The CDR3 loop is CSAPGLHSSYNEQFF. CDR3 nucleotide sequence: TGCAGTGCGCCAGGACTTCACAGCTCCTACAATGAGCAGTTCTTC.

The chain joins TRBV5-4 to TRBJ2-5; the D is unclear. This CDR3 region has 14 residues. Trimming shortened V by 0 bases and J by 0 bases, and 6 bases separated the two germline ends. Germline V gives CDR1 SGHNT, CDR2 YYREEE (reference sequence). CDR3 nucleotide sequence: TGTGCCAGCAGCTTGGGTCTGTACCAAGAGACCCAGTACTTC. It yields the protein CASSLGLYQETQYF.

This clonotype was observed a handful of times. The junction departs from germline at one end; a sequencing error may be responsible. The CDR3 DNA follows: TGCGCCAGCAGCCATGGACGAACGGTCGGTCAGAATGAAAAACTGTTTTTT. Translation gives CASSHGRTVGQNEKLFF. The V call is TRBV7-8, the J call TRBJ1-4, with no clear D. CDR1 is SGHVS, CDR2 FQNEAQ, per germline. The length of the CDR3 is 17 residues.

The V and J genes are TRBV7-3 and TRBJ2-2; 9 nucleotides align to TRBD1. The V and J ends lost 8 bases and 6 bases, in that order; junction bases with no gene match: 4. This CDR3 comprises 13 residues. The V gene's germline CDR1 is SGHTA and CDR2 FQGTGA. This CDR3 is CASRQGGPGELFF. The CDR3, as DNA: TGTGCCAGCCGACAGGGGGGGCCCGGGGAGCTGTTTTTT.

The rearrangement links TRBV29-1 to TRBJ2-7; no definite D call. Germline V gives CDR1 SQVTM, CDR2 ANQGSEA. The CDR3 totals 12 residues. The V gene lost 7 bases and the J gene lost 3 bases, with 13 bases spanning the gap. The CDR3 region has the DNA TGCAGCGGGACCGACGGTGACTACGAGCAGTACTTC. Its protein product is CSGTDGDYEQYF.

This clonotype is labeled as medium-sized (0.01 to 0.1%). The chain carries TRBV19 and TRBJ2-2; no firm D call. CDR3 size: 13 residues. From germline, CDR1 is LNHDA and CDR2 SQIVND (reference sequence). V was shortened by 6 bases and J by 7 bases, with 12 bases between the two germline ends. The CDR3 coding sequence is TGTGCCAGTAGCGCCAACCTTAACGGGGAGCTGTTTTTT. The encoded protein is CASSANLNGELFF.

The chain couples TRBV7-9 to TRBJ1-5; D unresolved. V lost 0 bases and J lost 5, with 5 bases in between. Germline assignment: CDR1 SEHNR and CDR2 FQNEAQ (reference sequence). This CDR3 has 13 residues. The CDR3 coding sequence is TGTGCCAGCAGCTTAGCACGGGATCAGCCCCAGCATTTT. The encoded protein is CASSLARDQPQHF.

The chain links TRBV20-1 to TRBJ1-2, with D tentatively TRBD1 (5 bases). The germline V gene encodes CDR1 DFQATT and CDR2 SNEGSKA (reference sequence). This CDR3 spans 12 amino acids. V was cut by 2 bases and J by 3 bases, with 7 bases left in between. The CDR3 region is CSARSGHYGYTF. In DNA, the CDR3 is TGCAGTGCTAGATCGGGACACTATGGCTACACCTTC.

This clonotype was seen only once. The chain carries TRBV2 and TRBJ2-5; TRBD1 matches at 10 bases. CDR1 is SNHLY, CDR2 FYNNEI, per germline. The V segment lost 7 bases and the J segment 4 bases; nucleotides outside the gene matches: 6. This CDR3 has 14 amino acids. For the CDR3, the DNA is TGTGCCAGCATGGAGACAGGGGGCGGAGAGACCCAGTACTTC. This gives the protein CASMETGGGETQYF.

The rearrangement joins TRBV12-3 or TRBV12-4 to TRBJ1-3; D ambiguous. Trimming shortened V by 11 bases and J by 2 bases, and 13 bases separated the two germline ends. The CDR3 contains 13 residues. This CDR3 is CAVKGYAGNTIYF. In DNA form, the CDR3 reads TGTGCCGTTAAGGGATATGCTGGAAACACCATATATTTT.

This clonotype was seen many times. The chain carries TRBV11-3 and TRBJ2-3; 7 positions match TRBD1. The V segment lost 4 bases and the J segment 6 bases; nucleotides outside the gene matches: 4. The germline V gene has CDR1 SGHNT and CDR2 YENEEA. CDR3 length: 13 residues. The CDR3 reads CASSSTGADTQYF. CDR3 DNA sequence: TGTGCCAGCAGCTCCACAGGGGCCGATACGCAGTATTTT.

The sample holds many counts of this clonotype. The rearrangement joins TRBV11-2 to TRBJ1-2; D is possibly TRBD1 (6 bases). The germline gives CDR1 SGHAT, CDR2 FQNNGV. There are 15 residues in the CDR3. Trimming took off 5 bases at V and 0 bases at J, with 13 bases between the two ends. CDR3: CASSRRTDPNYGYTF. In DNA form, the CDR3 reads TGTGCCAGCAGCCGAAGGACAGATCCTAACTATGGCTACACCTTC.

In its sample, this clonotype ranks as medium-sized. This chain connects TRBV7-2 to TRBJ2-1; D is undetermined. CDR1 is SGHTA and CDR2 is FQGNSA in the germline V gene. V shed 5 bases and J shed 2 bases, with 7 bases lying between them. CDR3 size: 13 residues. CDR3 nucleotides: TGTGCCAGCAGCCTAACGGCCTACAATGAGCAGTTCTTC. Residues: CASSLTAYNEQFF.

The chain links TRBV18 to TRBJ1-2, with D possibly TRBD1 on 5 matching bases. This CDR3 has 14 amino acids. Looked up from germline, CDR1 is KGHSH and CDR2 is LQKENI. The V end was cut by 3 bases, the J end by 7 bases, with 15 bases between. CDR3 in DNA: TGTGCCAGCTCACCGCGGGACGGACACTCTGGCTACACCTTC. Amino acid sequence: CASSPRDGHSGYTF.

At least ten counts were recorded for this clonotype. The chain couples TRBV19 to TRBJ2-1; a possible D gene is TRBD1 (5 bases). This CDR3 has 13 amino acids. V gave up 2 bases and J gave up 8 bases, with 10 bases separating them. In germline, CDR1 is LNHDA, CDR2 SQIVND (reference sequence). The CDR3 sequence: CASSIRGYDEQFF. In nucleotides, the CDR3 is TGTGCCAGTAGTATAAGGGGTTACGATGAGCAGTTCTTC.

The chain combines TRBV29-1 with TRBJ2-1; the D gene is possibly TRBD1 (6 bases). CDR3 length: 11 amino acids. V lost 5 bases to trimming and J lost 13 bases, with 15 bases between them. CDR1 and CDR2 (germline): SQVTM, ANQGSEA. CDR3 in amino acids: CSVRRQATQFF. The CDR3 DNA reads as TGCAGCGTTCGGAGACAGGCGACACAGTTCTTC.

Sample share makes this clonotype medium-sized. This rearrangement joins TRBV10-3 to TRBJ1-1, with 9 nucleotides matching TRBD1. Germline V gene sequence: CDR1 ENHRY, CDR2 SYGVKD. The ends lost 3 bases at V and 0 bases at J; junction bases unmatched: 8. This CDR3 is built from 17 residues. The CDR3 DNA is TGTGCCATCAGTGAAAACAAAAGGACAGGGGTGAACACTGAAGCTTTCTTT. Residues: CAISENKRTGVNTEAFF.

The V call is TRBV25-1, the J call TRBJ2-5; D uncertain. CDR1 MGHDK and CDR2 SYGVNS come from the germline V gene. The CDR3 totals 11 residues. The V end lost 8 bases, the J end lost 2 bases, and 6 bases lay between the germline ends. The CDR3 region has the DNA TGTGCCAGCTCACCGCAAGAGACCCAGTACTTC. Its protein product is CASSPQETQYF.

This clonotype was picked up many times. This chain links TRBV12-3 or TRBV12-4 with TRBJ2-5; 8 positions agree with TRBD2. The CDR3 has 14 amino acids. Unmatched junction bases numbered 4, after V lost 3 bases and J lost 4 bases. The CDR3 coding sequence is TGTGCCAGCAGTTTGGAGCTAGCGGGAGAGACCCAGTACTTC. Translated, it gives CASSLELAGETQYF.

This clonotype is labeled as medium-sized. This chain links TRBV2 with TRBJ1-5; D remains ambiguous. V was clipped by 3 bases and J by 6 bases, with 15 bases between them. This CDR3 is 15 amino acids long. Germline V gene data show CDR1 as SNHLY and CDR2 as FYNNEI. CDR3 loop: CASSETEGLGQPQHF. The CDR3 DNA is TGTGCCAGCAGTGAGACGGAGGGCTTAGGTCAGCCCCAGCATTTT.

This clonotype was counted many times. The chain employs TRBV6-5 and TRBJ2-5; 7 bases fit TRBD1. The CDR3 has 15 amino acids. Trimming at V came to 4 bases and at J to 2 bases, leaving 7 bases not matched to a gene. Germline-derived CDR1 and CDR2 are MNHEY and SVGAGI. Here the CDR3 DNA reads TGTGCCAGCAGTTTCACGACAGGGCGGCAAGAGACCCAGTACTTC. Amino acid sequence: CASSFTTGRQETQYF.